These 21 T cell receptor beta chains were all obtained from the same sample, sequenced in a study of T-cell reconstitution after alpha-beta-depleted transplantation in children. Preparation of the TCRbeta library was carried out with unique molecular identifiers. One entry per CDR3 protein, called by TCRdb with MiXCR from the PCR reads. This repertoire shows about half a million distinct CDR3 sequences, roughly an eighth found once; its top ten account for roughly 5.4%. Sequencing used PBMCs from the stem cell graft donor, obtained from the stem cell graft. The receptors come from a human donor who donated a stem cell graft to a child with combined immunodeficiency.

This chain joins TRBV12-3 or TRBV12-4 and TRBJ2-3, with TRBD1 matching over 7 bases. With V trimmed by 3 bases and J by 0 bases, 6 bases remained unmatched. The CDR3 has 16 residues. The CDR3 bases are TGTGCCAGCAGTTTCGGCAGGGGGATTAGCACAGATACGCAGTATTTT. This sequence encodes CASSFGRGISTDTQYF.

This clonotype was counted at least ten times. This rearrangement joins TRBV12-3 or TRBV12-4 to TRBJ2-3; possible D gene TRBD2, 6 bases. V lost 7 bases to trimming and J lost 1 base, with 24 bases between them. There are 18 residues in the CDR3. The CDR3 DNA sequence: TGTGCCAGCACCCTTCCCCCACCTACTCGCGGGGGCACAGATACGCAGTATTTT. This translates into CASTLPPPTRGGTDTQYF.

The chain is built from TRBV2 and TRBJ1-5; D gene ambiguous. CDR1 is SNHLY and CDR2 is FYNNEI in the germline V gene. V lost 2 bases to trimming and J lost 7 bases, with 9 bases between them. The CDR3 extends over 13 amino acids. The CDR3 DNA is TGTGCCAGCAGTGAATTAGGTGGGCAGCCCCAGCATTTT. Its translation: CASSELGGQPQHF.

This clonotype was observed once. The V and J genes are TRBV9 and TRBJ2-7; 8 positions match TRBD1. Germline-derived CDR1 and CDR2 are SGDLS and YYNGEE. J was trimmed by 4 bases and V by 1 base; bases with no gene match: 7. The CDR3 length is 15 residues. CDR3 amino acids: CASSVFGTGGYEQYF. The CDR3 nucleotides are TGTGCCAGCAGCGTATTCGGGACAGGAGGTTACGAGCAGTACTTC.

V and J are TRBV7-3 and TRBJ2-7; D unclear. This CDR3 region has 13 residues. Germline loops: CDR1 SGHTA, CDR2 FQGTGA. V was clipped by 6 bases and J by 4 bases, with 13 bases between them. The CDR3 spells CASRRGPRYEQYF. For the CDR3, the DNA is TGTGCCAGCAGGCGAGGACCGCGTTACGAGCAGTACTTC.

This clonotype was recorded at least ten times. CDR3 sequence: CASSQHLAGNEQFF. Written as DNA, the CDR3 is TGTGCCAGCAGCCAACATCTAGCGGGGAATGAGCAGTTCTTC. The chain recombines TRBV4-2 with TRBJ2-1, with 9 nucleotides matching TRBD2. Trimming at V came to 2 bases and at J to 7 bases, leaving 3 bases not matched to a gene. This CDR3 is 14 amino acids long. Per the germline V gene, CDR1 is LGHNA and CDR2 is YNFKEQ.

This clonotype was counted a few times. The rearrangement links TRBV12-3 or TRBV12-4 to TRBJ2-5; 10 bases are shared with TRBD2. J lost 4 bases, V lost 3 bases, and 8 bases had no gene match. This CDR3 has 16 residues. The CDR3 DNA is TGTGCCAGCAGTTTTGTTCTAGCGGGAGTCCGAGAGACCCAGTACTTC. This sequence encodes CASSFVLAGVRETQYF.

The J gene is TRBJ2-3, the V gene TRBV5-6; D unresolved. V was pared by 1 base and J by 6 bases, with 15 bases between. The germline V gene has CDR1 SGHDT and CDR2 YYEEEE. CDR3 size: 15 residues. The CDR3, as DNA: TGTGCCAGCAGCTTGTTACGGGTGACTGGGGATACGCAGTATTTT. Its translation is CASSLLRVTGDTQYF.

This clonotype was recorded a few times. The chain is built from TRBV5-1 and TRBJ2-3, with D possibly being TRBD1 (6 bases). The CDR3 length is 15 residues. V gave up 1 base and J gave up 5 bases, with 14 bases separating them. Per germline, CDR1 SGHRS and CDR2 YFSETQ. CDR3 sequence reads: CASSLLSGVGDTQYF. CDR3 DNA sequence: TGCGCCAGCAGCTTGTTATCAGGGGTCGGAGATACGCAGTATTTT.

In this sample, this clonotype turned up a few times. The chain couples TRBV10-3 to TRBJ1-5, with unresolved D. The germline gives CDR1 ENHRY, CDR2 SYGVKD. Trimming stripped 7 bases from V and 3 bases from J, with 16 bases between. The CDR3 runs to 15 residues. CDR3 protein: CAIKGSGADNQPQHF. The DNA for the CDR3 is TGTGCCATCAAGGGCAGCGGCGCGGACAATCAGCCCCAGCATTTT.

This clonotype has only a few counts. The rearrangement uses TRBV19 and TRBJ2-3; TRBD1 agrees at 8 bases. Germline values: CDR1 LNHDA, CDR2 SQIVND (reference sequence). The CDR3 runs to 13 residues. Germline trimming cut 10 bases from V and 3 bases from J; bases unmatched to any gene: 6. CDR3 residues: CAIGTGSTDTQYF. CDR3 coding DNA: TGTGCCATTGGGACAGGCTCGACAGATACGCAGTATTTT.

This chain links TRBV7-9 with TRBJ2-3; D perhaps matches TRBD1 (6 bases). Germline loops: CDR1 SEHNR, CDR2 FQNEAQ (reference sequence). The CDR3 is made up of 14 amino acids. Deletions cut 8 bases from V and 6 bases from J, with 18 bases between. This chain's CDR3 is CASSGTWPTDTQYF. DNA of the CDR3: TGTGCCAGCTCCGGGACATGGCCTACCGATACGCAGTATTTT.

This clonotype was seen more than once but under ten times. The V gene is TRBV5-4, the J gene TRBJ1-4, with D possibly TRBD1 on 6 matching bases. The CDR3 extends over 14 amino acids. Trimming took 2 bases from V and 8 from J, leaving 13 bases between them. The germline CDR1 and CDR2 sequences are SGHNT and YYREEE (reference sequence). The CDR3 nucleotides read TGTGCCAGCAGCTTACAGGGAGGGGAAGAAAAACTGTTTTTT. Translating it yields CASSLQGGEEKLFF. Full variable domain (remainder filled in from reference TRBV5-4 and TRBJ1-4): ETGVTQSPTHLIKTRGQQVTLRCSSQSGHNTVSWYQQALGQGPQFIFQYYREEENGRGNFPPRFSGLQFPNYSSELNVNALELDDSALYLCASSLQGGEEKLFFGSGTQLSVL.

This clonotype has only a few counts. V and J are TRBV12-3 or TRBV12-4 and TRBJ1-6, with 7 bases that match TRBD1. This CDR3 is 15 amino acids long. V lost 8 bases, J lost 3 bases, and 7 bases stayed unmatched. The CDR3 spells CASARTGVYNSPLHF. CDR3 coding DNA: TGTGCCAGCGCTCGGACAGGCGTCTATAATTCACCCCTCCACTTT.

The J gene is TRBJ2-3, the V gene TRBV4-1, with 11 nucleotides matching TRBD2. Germline V gives CDR1 MGHRA, CDR2 YSYEKL. Unmatched junction bases numbered 7, after V lost 0 bases and J lost 2 bases. This CDR3 comprises 18 residues. The CDR3 sequence: CASSQDRGLAEYTDTQYF. CDR3 nucleotides: TGCGCCAGCAGCCAAGACCGGGGACTAGCGGAATACACAGATACGCAGTATTTT.

This CDR3 is CSVEFQNNEQFF. The CDR3 nucleotides are TGCAGCGTTGAGTTTCAGAACAATGAGCAGTTCTTC. The genes are TRBV29-1 and TRBJ2-1; no definite D call. Trimming removed 3 bases at V and 5 bases at J, with 8 bases between. Germline V gives CDR1 SQVTM, CDR2 ANQGSEA. CDR3 length: 12 residues.

V is TRBV5-1 and J is TRBJ2-3; TRBD1 agrees at 9 bases. CDR3 size: 16 residues. Unmatched junction bases numbered 4, after V lost 0 bases and J lost 2 bases. In germline, CDR1 is SGHRS, CDR2 YFSETQ. CDR3: CASSLEGTGNTDTQYF. Here the CDR3 DNA reads TGCGCCAGCAGCTTGGAGGGGACAGGGAACACAGATACGCAGTATTTT.

V and J are TRBV2 and TRBJ1-2; 8 nucleotides line up with TRBD1. The CDR3 has 14 amino acids. V was pared by 8 bases and J by 8 bases, with 13 bases of the junction left unmatched. In germline, CDR1 is SNHLY, CDR2 FYNNEI. The CDR3 DNA reads as TGTGCCAGCCGCCTGATTGGACAGGGAAACGGCTACACCTTC. Amino acids: CASRLIGQGNGYTF.

Many counts were recorded for this clonotype. The rearrangement joins TRBV12-3 or TRBV12-4 to TRBJ2-7, with TRBD2 matching 8 bases. Germline trimming cut 5 bases from V and 2 bases from J; bases unmatched to any gene: 8. The CDR3 spans 15 residues. The CDR3 protein is CASSPAGAPPYEQYF. The DNA for the CDR3 is TGTGCCAGCAGTCCAGCGGGAGCGCCTCCCTACGAGCAGTACTTC.

This clonotype was picked up a small number of times. The chain combines TRBV11-2 with TRBJ2-3; 9 bases align to TRBD2. CDR1 is SGHAT and CDR2 is FQNNGV in the germline V gene. V trimming: 5 bases; J trimming: 4 bases; junction bases outside the gene matches: 7. The CDR3 is 15 residues long. The CDR3 region is CASSHPRLAADTQYF. The CDR3 DNA sequence: TGTGCCAGCAGCCATCCGCGACTAGCGGCAGATACGCAGTATTTT.

This clonotype was seen only a few times. This chain uses TRBV20-1 with TRBJ2-7, with 13 nucleotides matching TRBD2. J gave up 0 bases and V 1 base, and 3 bases lay outside the gene matches. Germline CDR1 reads DFQATT; CDR2 reads SNEGSKA (reference sequence). CDR3 size: 16 residues. The CDR3 coding sequence is TGCAGTGCTAGAGGGACTAGCGGGAGTGTCTCCTACGAGCAGTACTTC. It yields the protein CSARGTSGSVSYEQYF.